Listed below are T cell receptor beta chains from one sample, sequenced in a study of T cell responses to AZD1222 COVID-19 vaccine. Repertoires were generated with immunoSEQ multiplex PCR, while TCRdb's copy carries only in-frame clones and drops some. The table has 180,000 or so clones, 92% seen once. Source: peripheral blood, taken 28 days after the second AZD1222 dose. The receptors come from an adult who received the AZD1222 COVID-19 vaccine. CDR3s include the opening cysteine and the closing phenylalanine or tryptophan. Fields, in order: V gene, D gene, J gene, clone size, CDR3 protein, CDR3 DNA. The D gene is left open where the match is weak. Size is stated for part of the rows, as once, few or many counts, or as a class when the clone is expanded.

>TRBV5-6|-|TRBJ1-1|-
CASSLGTSNTEAFF
TGTGCCAGCAGCCTTGGGACATCGAACACTGAAGCTTTCTTT
>TRBV7-2|-|TRBJ1-4|-
CASSLGGGASNEKLFF
TGTGCCAGCAGCTTAGGAGGGGGGGCTTCTAATGAAAAACTGTTTTTT
>TRBV28|-|TRBJ1-1|-
CASSSNEFTEAFF
TGTGCCAGCAGTTCCAACGAATTCACTGAAGCTTTCTTT
>TRBV7-3|-|TRBJ2-7|-
CASSLTRDSYEQYF
TGTGCCAGCAGCTTAACGAGGGACTCCTACGAGCAGTACTTC
>TRBV7-2|-|TRBJ1-2|-
CASNRDPYGYTF
TGTGCCAGTAACAGGGATCCCTATGGCTACACCTTC
>TRBV7-2|-|TRBJ2-1|-
CASSSRKGDNNEQFF
TGTGCCAGCAGCTCCCGGAAGGGAGACAACAATGAGCAGTTCTTC
>TRBV6-5|-|TRBJ1-2|-
CASSRVGDGYTF
TGTGCCAGCAGTAGGGTTGGCGATGGCTACACCTTC
>TRBV27|-|TRBJ2-1|-
CASSVGGVLNEQFF
TGTGCCAGTAGTGTTGGTGGGGTTTTGAATGAGCAGTTCTTC
>TRBV10-3|-|TRBJ2-7|once
CAVAIAYEQYF
TGTGCTGTGGCGATAGCCTACGAGCAGTACTTC
>TRBV7-8|-|TRBJ2-5|once
CASSPLTTRQETQYF
TGTGCCAGCAGCCCCTTGACTACCCGCCAAGAGACCCAGTACTTC
>TRBV6-4|TRBD1|TRBJ1-2|-
CASSNPYRGTPF
TGTGCCAGCAGTAATCCCTACAGGGGGACGCCCTTC
>TRBV9|-|TRBJ2-7|-
CASSVGVGHEQYF
TGTGCCAGCAGCGTAGGGGTGGGCCACGAGCAGTACTTC
>TRBV28|TRBD1|TRBJ1-2|-
CASSFSQVTGLREDGYTF
TGTGCCAGCAGTTTCTCCCAAGTGACAGGGTTACGGGAAGATGGCTACACCTTC
>TRBV7-9|TRBD2|TRBJ2-2|-
CASSPGLAGTGELFF
TGTGCCAGCAGCCCGGGACTAGCGGGAACCGGGGAGCTGTTTTTT
>TRBV6-6|TRBD2|TRBJ2-7|-
CATLAGGGYEQYF
TGTGCCACCTTAGCGGGAGGGGGGTACGAGCAGTACTTC
>TRBV4-1|TRBD2|TRBJ2-1|-
CASSPLSGRGYNEQFF
TGCGCCAGCAGCCCCCTCAGCGGGAGGGGATACAATGAGCAGTTCTTC
>TRBV5-1|TRBD1|TRBJ1-6|once
CASSLEPSGQPGSPLHF
TGCGCCAGCAGCTTGGAGCCATCGGGACAGCCGGGTTCACCCCTCCACTTT
>TRBV24-1|-|TRBJ2-2|-
CATSDLGPGLHGELFF
TGTGCCACCAGTGATTTGGGCCCAGGGTTACACGGGGAGCTGTTTTTT
>TRBV7-9|TRBD2|TRBJ2-1|-
CATQDGGRTDEQFF
TGTGCCACTCAAGACGGCGGGAGGACCGATGAGCAGTTCTTC
>TRBV2|-|TRBJ2-5|-
CASRNPAREETQYF
TGTGCCAGCAGGAACCCGGCCAGAGAAGAGACCCAGTACTTC
>TRBV6-5|TRBD1|TRBJ1-2|-
CASNVEGQVDYGYTF
TGTGCCAGCAATGTTGAGGGACAGGTGGACTATGGCTACACCTTC
>TRBV19|-|TRBJ1-5|-
CASSLRGEGSNQPQHF
TGTGCCAGTAGCCTCCGGGGGGAAGGGAGCAATCAGCCCCAGCATTTT
>TRBV30|-|TRBJ2-1|-
CAWSAVSYNEQFF
TGTGCCTGGAGTGCAGTAAGCTACAATGAGCAGTTCTTC
>TRBV28|TRBD1|TRBJ2-3|-
CAILTGNSDTQYF
TGTGCCATCTTGACAGGGAACTCAGATACGCAGTATTTT
>TRBV5-1|-|TRBJ2-1|-
CASSPLSAASEQFF
TGCGCCAGCAGCCCCCTCTCGGCGGCTTCTGAGCAGTTCTTC